This T cell receptor (beta chain) came from a study of blood T cells in healthy people across ages. Study results and caveats: Higher naive T cell percentage went strongly together with higher TCR beta diversity. Estimates of diversity drawn from one million T cells were considered underestimates.

Comment on this clonotype: Its cognate antigen is unknown.

The V segment lost 3 bases and the J segment 7 bases; nucleotides outside the gene matches: 1. CDR1 is SGHVS and CDR2 is FQNEAQ in the germline V gene. This CDR3 has 14 residues. The use of a sample-barcoded 5' primer and a J-beta primer mix characterized a second PCR of about 6 to 11 cycles. A template-switch adaptor that had 12 random nucleotides put a tag on each cDNA molecule. MiXCR was run by TCRdb on the 5' RACE reads, yielding one entry per CDR3 protein. The table lists about 1,600,000 distinct CDR3 sequences, about 40% of them singletons. The rearrangement uses TRBV7-8 and TRBJ2-3, with TRBD2 matching 13 bases. Material for sequencing was blood. This clonotype originated in a woman under 30 in good health. The DNA for the CDR3 is TGTGCCAGCAGCTTGACTAGCGGGGGGCATACGCAGTATTTT. Its protein is CASSLTSGGHTQYF.